These 10 T cell receptor beta chains were sequenced from one sample in a study of cytomegalovirus exposure and HLA in healthy donors. In the PCR, 60 Vbeta and 13 Jbeta primers were used. Sequencing used immunoSEQ multiplex PCR; TCRdb keeps in-frame clones, though not all of them. The profile covers approximately 130,000 clones, with 50% to 75% appearing a single time and roughly 2.5% taken by the ten largest. Sequencing was performed on PBMCs. The origin of the receptors is a middle-aged woman in good health and CMV-seronegative.

The V gene is TRBV5-1, the J gene TRBJ1-1, with D possibly TRBD1 on 5 matching bases. The length of the CDR3 is 15 residues. Between the trimmed V and J ends, which lost 0 bases and 10 bases, there was a span of 19 bases. CDR1 SGHRS and CDR2 YFSETQ come from the germline V gene. CDR3 sequence (DNA): TGCGCCAGCAGCTTGGACCTTGGGGCAGGCCGCGGAGCTTTCTTT. Its protein product is CASSLDLGAGRGAFF.

V usage is TRBV30 and J usage is TRBJ1-5; the match to TRBD1 covers 11 bases. There are 17 residues in the CDR3. Germline CDR1 and CDR2: GTSNPN and SVGIG (reference sequence). Losses at the gene ends were 2 bases for V and 0 bases for J; bases not matched to a gene: 6. CDR3: CAWSRGQGAISNQPQHF. The CDR3 DNA is TGTGCCTGGAGTCGCGGACAGGGGGCTATTAGCAATCAGCCCCAGCATTTT. Together with reference TRBV30 and TRBJ1-5, the CDR3 gives the full variable domain: SQTIHQWPATLVQPVGSPLSLECTVEGTSNPNLYWYRQAAGRGLQLLFYSVGIGQISSEVPQNLSASRPQDRQFILSSKKLLLSDSGFYLCAWSRGQGAISNQPQHFGDGTRLSIL.

This clone was picked up a small number of times. The chain combines TRBV19 with TRBJ1-2, with 10 nucleotides matching TRBD1. This CDR3 has 15 residues. V lost 5 bases to trimming and J lost 6 bases; unmatched junction nucleotides: 9. Germline assignment: CDR1 LNHDA and CDR2 SQIVND (reference sequence). CDR3 nucleotides: TGTGCCAGTAGTCCCGACAGGGGGCGAGGGCATGGCTACACCTTC. Encoded protein: CASSPDRGRGHGYTF.

This clone was counted only a few times. The rearrangement links TRBV6-1 to TRBJ2-1; no reliable D call. The CDR3 loop spans 12 amino acids. Germline values: CDR1 MNHNS, CDR2 SASEGT. The V end lost 6 bases, the J end lost 15 bases, and 18 bases lay between the germline ends. DNA of the CDR3: TGTGCCAGCAGCCCCTCGGGTGATGGTCGGTTCTTC. This encodes CASSPSGDGRFF.

The chain has TRBV5-1 and TRBJ1-1; 7 bases are a match to TRBD1. Germline assignment: CDR1 SGHRS and CDR2 YFSETQ. CDR3 length equals 14 residues. V was pared by 4 bases and J by 3 bases, with 6 bases of the junction left unmatched. The CDR3 DNA sequence: TGCGCCAGCAGCGACGGGACAGACCACACTGAAGCTTTCTTT. Amino acid sequence: CASSDGTDHTEAFF.

The chain is built from TRBV28 and TRBJ1-2, with TRBD1 matching 8 bases. With V trimmed by 5 bases and J by 5 bases, 10 bases remained unmatched. The germline V gene encodes CDR1 MDHEN and CDR2 SYDVKM. CDR3 length equals 15 residues. Written as DNA, the CDR3 is TGTGCCAGCAGTCCCTGGACAGGGAGAGAATATGGCTACACCTTC. Translation gives CASSPWTGREYGYTF.

V usage is TRBV7-2 and J usage is TRBJ1-5; D is perhaps TRBD1 (6 bases). The CDR3 is 15 amino acids. Trimming stripped 5 bases from V and 9 bases from J, with 20 bases between. The V gene's germline CDR1 is SGHTA and CDR2 FQGNSA. The chain's CDR3 is CASSLLPGQHGPQHF. The CDR3 region has the DNA TGTGCCAGCAGCCTACTCCCCGGACAGCATGGGCCCCAGCATTTT.

The chain links TRBV18 to TRBJ2-7, with 9 nucleotides matching TRBD2. J lost 3 bases, V lost 2 bases, and 2 bases had no gene match. In germline, CDR1 is KGHSH, CDR2 LQKENI. CDR3 length equals 14 residues. CDR3 nucleotide sequence: TGTGCCAGCTCACCAGCTAGCGGGAACTACGAGCAGTACTTC. Its protein is CASSPASGNYEQYF.

This chain links TRBV11-2 with TRBJ1-1, with a possible D match to TRBD1 (6 bases). The germline V gene encodes CDR1 SGHAT and CDR2 FQNNGV. This CDR3 is 16 amino acids long. V lost 1 base and J 8 bases, leaving 20 bases between the germline ends. Here the CDR3 DNA reads TGTGCCAGCAGCTTAGTGAGGGGGGGGGCTAACCCCGAAGCTTTCTTT. Encoded protein: CASSLVRGGANPEAFF.

V and J are TRBV15 and TRBJ1-2; unclear D gene. In germline, CDR1 is LNHNV, CDR2 YYDKDF (reference sequence). V dropped 3 bases and J dropped 2 bases, with 10 bases sitting between them. CDR3 length: 14 residues. The CDR3 DNA follows: TGTGCCACCAGCAGGGAAGGAGGAAACTATGGCTACACCTTC. Its protein product is CATSREGGNYGYTF.